The T cell receptor (beta chain) under discussion was sequenced for a study of T cell responses to AZD1222 COVID-19 vaccine. The protocol was immunoSEQ multiplex PCR, while the TCRdb copy is restricted to in-frame clones and leaves out a portion. The table lists 100,000 to 150,000 clones, approximately 88% of them singletons, with approximately 5.4% in the top ten. On this clone: Its antigen is not identified.

Study observations and caveats: All repertoire sampling was performed exclusively after the peak T cell response. Most donors were white British, females outnumbered males, and clonal diversity was possibly underestimated.

Germline assignment: CDR1 LGHNA and CDR2 YNFKEQ. J gave up 7 bases and V 0 bases, and 0 bases lay outside the gene matches. The CDR3 loop spans 14 amino acids. The chain links TRBV4-2 to TRBJ1-4; TRBD1 agrees at 9 bases. This TCR derives from an adult in good health. Source: peripheral blood, taken on day 0 of AZD1222 vaccination. The chain's CDR3 is CASSQETGGEKLFF. The CDR3 nucleotides are TGTGCCAGCAGCCAAGAGACAGGGGGTGAAAAACTGTTTTTT.